The present T cell receptor (beta chain) was sequenced within a study of T cell responses to AZD1222 COVID-19 vaccine. The protocol was immunoSEQ multiplex PCR, while the TCRdb copy is restricted to in-frame clones and leaves out a portion. The sample lists approximately 140,000 clones, roughly 92% occurring once. This clone was counted only a few times. The TCR originated in an adult who received the AZD1222 COVID-19 vaccine. Sequencing used peripheral blood, obtained 28 days after the second AZD1222 dose.

The CDR3 DNA follows: TGTGCCAGCAGCTCCATTACAGGGGGCCTAAGCTCCTATAATTCACCCCTCCACTTT. Protein product: CASSSITGGLSSYNSPLHF. The chain uses TRBV7-2 and TRBJ1-6, with 9 bases lining up with TRBD1. With 4 bases clipped from V and 0 bases from J, the junction kept 10 bases outside the gene matches. Germline CDR1 is SGHTA and CDR2 is FQGNSA. The CDR3 has 19 amino acids.